This T cell receptor (beta chain) was found in a study of blood T cell repertoires in COVID-19. Whole-study context: Samples taken during acute and convalescent COVID-19 were collected in the United States, Italy and Spain. T cells, B-cell-depleted T cells, or PBMCs provided the cDNA or gDNA that served as material.

Profiled with immunoSEQ multiplex PCR; TCRdb holds only in-frame clones, not every one. The sample lists about 180,000 clones; approximately 90% were seen once. Germline assignment: CDR1 SNHLY and CDR2 FYNNEI. The CDR3 consists of 15 residues. V lost 7 bases and J 4 bases, leaving 17 bases between the germline ends. The sequencing input was peripheral blood. This chain links TRBV2 with TRBJ2-1; tentative D call: TRBD2 (6 bases). The source is a woman aged 25 to 39 with acute or convalescent COVID-19. CDR3: CASTVEVAVYNEQFF. As DNA, the CDR3 is TGTGCCAGCACAGTAGAGGTAGCGGTGTACAATGAGCAGTTCTTC.